This is a list of T cell receptor beta chains from one sample in a study of cytomegalovirus exposure and HLA in healthy donors. Sequenced by immunoSEQ multiplex PCR; TCRdb stores in-frame clones only, minus some. The table lists about 160,000 clones, approximately 70% of them singletons, with approximately 7.1% in the top ten. Sequences were obtained from PBMCs. The receptors were sampled from a man aged 35-49 years in good health and CMV-seropositive. The CDR3 runs from the conserved cysteine through the conserved F or W. Each record gives: D gene, J gene, clone size, V gene, CDR3 protein, CDR3 DNA. D genes are given only for firm matches. The size field is filled for only some rows; it gives once, few, many or a size class.

d_gene: TRBD1; j_gene: TRBJ1-3; abundance: .; v_gene: TRBV6-6; CDR3aa: CAIQGQGIFSGNTIYF; CDR3nt: TGTGCCATCCAGGGACAGGGGATATTCTCTGGAAACACCATATATTTT
d_gene: TRBD1; j_gene: TRBJ1-2; abundance: .; v_gene: TRBV6-5; CDR3aa: CASSYLTGGEGGYTF; CDR3nt: TGTGCCAGCAGTTACCTGACAGGGGGCGAAGGTGGCTACACCTTC
d_gene: .; j_gene: TRBJ2-2; abundance: .; v_gene: TRBV9; CDR3aa: CASSVEFRGHGGELFF; CDR3nt: TGTGCCAGCAGCGTAGAGTTTAGGGGCCATGGCGGGGAGCTGTTTTTT
d_gene: TRBD1; j_gene: TRBJ1-2; abundance: .; v_gene: TRBV7-8; CDR3aa: CASSEDRNYGYTF; CDR3nt: TGTGCCAGCAGCGAGGACAGGAACTATGGCTACACCTTC
d_gene: .; j_gene: TRBJ1-1; abundance: few; v_gene: TRBV19; CDR3aa: CASSIDLQANTEAFF; CDR3nt: TGTGCCAGTAGTATAGATCTACAGGCTAACACTGAAGCTTTCTTT
d_gene: .; j_gene: TRBJ1-1; abundance: .; v_gene: TRBV11-2; CDR3aa: CASTHLGKRRVTEAFF; CDR3nt: TGTGCCAGCACCCATTTAGGAAAGAGGAGGGTCACTGAAGCTTTCTTT
d_gene: TRBD1; j_gene: TRBJ1-4; abundance: .; v_gene: TRBV5-4; CDR3aa: CASSLEGAPGEKLFF; CDR3nt: TGTGCCAGCAGCTTGGAGGGGGCGCCGGGAGAAAAACTGTTTTTT
d_gene: TRBD1; j_gene: TRBJ1-1; abundance: .; v_gene: TRBV10-2; CDR3aa: CASSESFPQGEAFF; CDR3nt: TGCGCCAGCAGTGAGTCGTTCCCACAGGGGGAGGCTTTCTTT
d_gene: TRBD1; j_gene: TRBJ1-1; abundance: .; v_gene: TRBV5-5; CDR3aa: CASSPGQGARGEAFF; CDR3nt: TGTGCCAGCAGCCCGGGACAGGGGGCGCGAGGTGAAGCTTTCTTT
d_gene: .; j_gene: TRBJ1-2; abundance: .; v_gene: TRBV5-4; CDR3aa: CASSLGGGRDYGYTF; CDR3nt: TGTGCCAGCAGCTTGGGGGGAGGGCGGGACTATGGCTACACCTTC
d_gene: TRBD2; j_gene: TRBJ2-7; abundance: .; v_gene: TRBV4-3; CDR3aa: CASSQDRPTSGGYYEQYF; CDR3nt: TGCGCCAGCAGCCAGGACCGCCCTACTAGCGGGGGGTACTACGAGCAGTACTTC
d_gene: TRBD1; j_gene: TRBJ2-1; abundance: few; v_gene: TRBV5-4; CDR3aa: CASSLSRGRANEQFF; CDR3nt: TGTGCCAGCAGCCTCTCCAGGGGGCGGGCCAATGAGCAGTTCTTC
d_gene: .; j_gene: TRBJ2-1; abundance: .; v_gene: TRBV6-5; CDR3aa: CASSYSRRANEQFF; CDR3nt: TGTGCCAGCAGTTACTCCCGCAGGGCTAATGAGCAGTTCTTC
d_gene: .; j_gene: TRBJ1-6; abundance: .; v_gene: TRBV18; CDR3aa: CASSRLDAGNSPLHF; CDR3nt: TGTGCCAGCTCGCGCCTAGACGCAGGGAATTCACCCCTCCACTTT
d_gene: TRBD1; j_gene: TRBJ2-5; abundance: .; v_gene: TRBV7-2; CDR3aa: CASSPTRQGSRETQYF; CDR3nt: TGTGCCAGCAGCCCTACCCGACAGGGGTCCCGAGAGACCCAGTACTTC
d_gene: .; j_gene: TRBJ1-2; abundance: .; v_gene: TRBV7-9; CDR3aa: CASSPGGVSYTF; CDR3nt: TGTGCCAGCAGTCCGGGGGGGGTGAGCTACACCTTC
d_gene: .; j_gene: TRBJ2-3; abundance: few; v_gene: TRBV7-2; CDR3aa: CASSLPGIDTQYF; CDR3nt: TGTGCCAGCAGCTTACCCGGGATCGATACGCAGTATTTT
d_gene: .; j_gene: TRBJ1-2; abundance: .; v_gene: TRBV7-9; CDR3aa: CASSPSRLGGGGGYTF; CDR3nt: TGTGCCAGCAGCCCCTCAAGACTGGGAGGTGGAGGCGGCTACACCTTC
d_gene: TRBD1; j_gene: TRBJ2-3; abundance: .; v_gene: TRBV7-6; CDR3aa: CASSLARRQGLKDTQYF; CDR3nt: TGTGCCAGCAGCTTAGCGCGTCGACAGGGATTAAAGGATACGCAGTATTTT
d_gene: TRBD2; j_gene: TRBJ2-4; abundance: .; v_gene: TRBV4-3; CDR3aa: CASSRTGTSGGNIQYF; CDR3nt: TGCGCCAGCAGCCGAACCGGGACTAGCGGGGGAAACATTCAGTACTTC
d_gene: .; j_gene: TRBJ1-6; abundance: .; v_gene: TRBV11-2; CDR3aa: CASSSGGEYNSPLHF; CDR3nt: TGTGCCAGCAGCTCAGGAGGCGAATATAATTCACCCCTCCACTTT
d_gene: .; j_gene: TRBJ1-1; abundance: .; v_gene: TRBV30; CDR3aa: CAWRRGWNTEAFF; CDR3nt: TGTGCCTGGAGGCGGGGCTGGAACACTGAAGCTTTCTTT
d_gene: TRBD1; j_gene: TRBJ2-6; abundance: .; v_gene: TRBV19; CDR3aa: CASSMGDRVANVLTF; CDR3nt: TGTGCCAGTAGTATGGGGGACAGGGTAGCCAACGTCCTGACTTTC
d_gene: .; j_gene: TRBJ2-2; abundance: .; v_gene: TRBV6-1; CDR3aa: CASSEGPLTGELFF; CDR3nt: TGTGCCAGCAGTGAAGGTCCCCTCACCGGGGAGCTGTTTTTT
d_gene: TRBD2; j_gene: TRBJ2-1; abundance: .; v_gene: TRBV29-1; CDR3aa: CSVGGTSGGRIEQFF; CDR3nt: TGCAGCGTTGGAGGGACTAGCGGGGGACGTATTGAGCAGTTCTTC
d_gene: .; j_gene: TRBJ1-1; abundance: .; v_gene: TRBV2; CDR3aa: CASSEITGLDTEAFF; CDR3nt: TGTGCCAGCAGTGAAATAACAGGGCTCGACACTGAAGCTTTCTTT
d_gene: TRBD1; j_gene: TRBJ2-7; abundance: .; v_gene: TRBV6-1; CDR3aa: CASRTTGTGGQYF; CDR3nt: TGTGCCAGCAGGACCACAGGGACAGGGGGCCAGTACTTC
d_gene: TRBD2; j_gene: TRBJ2-3; abundance: .; v_gene: TRBV27; CDR3aa: CASSSPVRGGKNGTQYF; CDR3nt: TGTGCCAGCAGTTCGCCCGTGCGCGGGGGGAAGAATGGCACGCAGTATTTT
d_gene: .; j_gene: TRBJ2-3; abundance: .; v_gene: TRBV19; CDR3aa: CASSLGASVTDTQYF; CDR3nt: TGTGCCAGTAGCCTTGGGGCTTCAGTCACAGATACGCAGTATTTT
d_gene: .; j_gene: TRBJ1-1; abundance: .; v_gene: TRBV2; CDR3aa: CASRADGNTEAFF; CDR3nt: TGTGCCAGCAGAGCGGACGGAAACACTGAAGCTTTCTTT
d_gene: TRBD1; j_gene: TRBJ1-6; abundance: once; v_gene: TRBV11-2; CDR3aa: CASSLGTGANSPLHF; CDR3nt: TGTGCCAGCAGCCTGGGGACAGGGGCTAATTCACCCCTCCACTTT
d_gene: .; j_gene: TRBJ2-7; abundance: .; v_gene: TRBV9; CDR3aa: CASSVGWGDSVAEQYF; CDR3nt: TGTGCCAGCAGCGTAGGGTGGGGGGACAGCGTCGCCGAGCAGTACTTC
d_gene: .; j_gene: TRBJ1-5; abundance: .; v_gene: TRBV18; CDR3aa: CASSPRGDGNQPQHF; CDR3nt: TGTGCCAGCTCACCACGGGGGGACGGCAATCAGCCCCAGCATTTT
d_gene: .; j_gene: TRBJ1-3; abundance: .; v_gene: TRBV9; CDR3aa: CASSVVGRRSSGNTIYF; CDR3nt: TGTGCCAGCAGCGTAGTAGGCAGGCGCAGCTCTGGAAACACCATATATTTT
d_gene: .; j_gene: TRBJ1-4; abundance: .; v_gene: TRBV4-2; CDR3aa: CASSQQGREKLFF; CDR3nt: TGTGCCAGCAGCCAACAGGGGCGAGAAAAACTGTTTTTT
d_gene: TRBD1; j_gene: TRBJ1-1; abundance: .; v_gene: TRBV6-5; CDR3aa: CASSHRGGSEAFF; CDR3nt: TGTGCCAGCAGTCACAGGGGCGGATCTGAAGCTTTCTTT
d_gene: TRBD1; j_gene: TRBJ1-1; abundance: .; v_gene: TRBV23-1; CDR3aa: CASSHYNGDRGNTEAFF; CDR3nt: TGCGCCAGCAGTCACTACAACGGGGACAGGGGGAACACTGAAGCTTTCTTT
d_gene: TRBD1; j_gene: TRBJ2-1; abundance: .; v_gene: TRBV7-9; CDR3aa: CASSPRTGGSSYNEQFF; CDR3nt: TGTGCCAGCAGCCCTAGGACAGGGGGTAGCTCCTACAATGAGCAGTTCTTC
d_gene: TRBD1; j_gene: TRBJ2-2; abundance: .; v_gene: TRBV5-1; CDR3aa: CASSPGAGGLAGELFF; CDR3nt: TGCGCCAGCAGCCCCGGGGCAGGGGGCTTGGCCGGGGAGCTGTTTTTT
d_gene: .; j_gene: TRBJ1-6; abundance: .; v_gene: TRBV7-9; CDR3aa: CASSSREGRGSPLHF; CDR3nt: TGTGCCAGCAGCTCAAGGGAGGGGCGAGGGTCACCCCTCCACTTT
d_gene: .; j_gene: TRBJ2-2; abundance: .; v_gene: TRBV19; CDR3aa: CASRWFGTGELFF; CDR3nt: TGTGCCAGTAGGTGGTTCGGGACCGGGGAGCTGTTTTTT
d_gene: .; j_gene: TRBJ1-6; abundance: few; v_gene: TRBV6-5; CDR3aa: CASSHSTVLRNSPLHF; CDR3nt: TGTGCCAGCAGTCACTCAACGGTTTTGAGGAATTCACCCCTCCACTTT